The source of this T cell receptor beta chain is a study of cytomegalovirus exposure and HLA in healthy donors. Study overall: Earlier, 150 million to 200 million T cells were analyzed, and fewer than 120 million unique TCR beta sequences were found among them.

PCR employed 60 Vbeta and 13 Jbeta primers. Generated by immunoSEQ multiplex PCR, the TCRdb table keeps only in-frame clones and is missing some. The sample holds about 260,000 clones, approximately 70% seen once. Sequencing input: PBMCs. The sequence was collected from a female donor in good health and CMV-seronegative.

CDR3 residues: CASKGTGAYNEQFF. In nucleotides, the CDR3 is TGCGCCAGCAAAGGGACAGGGGCCTACAATGAGCAGTTCTTC. The chain combines TRBV5-1 with TRBJ2-1; 10 positions agree with TRBD1. V gave up 6 bases and J gave up 2 bases; unmatched junction bases: 2. Germline lookup yields CDR1 SGHRS and CDR2 YFSETQ. There are 14 residues in the CDR3.